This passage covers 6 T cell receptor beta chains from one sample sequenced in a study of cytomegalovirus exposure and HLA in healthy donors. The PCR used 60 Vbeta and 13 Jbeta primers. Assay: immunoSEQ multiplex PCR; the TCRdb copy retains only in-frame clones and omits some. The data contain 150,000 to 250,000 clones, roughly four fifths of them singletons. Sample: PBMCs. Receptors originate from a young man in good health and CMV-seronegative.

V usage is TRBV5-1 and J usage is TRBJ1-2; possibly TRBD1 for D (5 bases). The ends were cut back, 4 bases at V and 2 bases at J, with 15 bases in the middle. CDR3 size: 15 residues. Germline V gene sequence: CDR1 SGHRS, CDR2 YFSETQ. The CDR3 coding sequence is TGCGCCAGCAGCCTGAGCCAGGGCCAGAACTATGGCTACACCTTC. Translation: CASSLSQGQNYGYTF.

This chain's CDR3 is CASSFSGTNNEQFF. CDR3 nucleotide sequence: TGTGCCAGCAGTTTTAGCGGGACGAACAATGAGCAGTTCTTC. This chain uses TRBV27 with TRBJ2-1, with TRBD2 identical over 8 bases. Germline assignment: CDR1 MNHEY and CDR2 SMNVEV (reference sequence). This CDR3 has 14 amino acids. Trimming at V came to 3 bases and at J to 5 bases, leaving 3 bases not matched to a gene.

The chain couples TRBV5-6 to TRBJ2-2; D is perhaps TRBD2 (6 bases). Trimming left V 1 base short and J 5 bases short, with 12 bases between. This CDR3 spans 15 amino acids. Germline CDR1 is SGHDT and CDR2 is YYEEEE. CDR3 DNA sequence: TGTGCCAGCAGCTTGAGGACTACGAGGACCGGGGAGCTGTTTTTT. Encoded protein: CASSLRTTRTGELFF.

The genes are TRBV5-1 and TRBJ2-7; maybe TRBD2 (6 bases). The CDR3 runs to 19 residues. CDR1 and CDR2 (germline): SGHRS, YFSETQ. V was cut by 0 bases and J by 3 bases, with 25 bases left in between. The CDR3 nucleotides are TGCGCCAGCAGCTTGGTTCCGCGGGAAGCCCTTCGCCCAAACTACGAGCAGTACTTC. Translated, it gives CASSLVPREALRPNYEQYF.

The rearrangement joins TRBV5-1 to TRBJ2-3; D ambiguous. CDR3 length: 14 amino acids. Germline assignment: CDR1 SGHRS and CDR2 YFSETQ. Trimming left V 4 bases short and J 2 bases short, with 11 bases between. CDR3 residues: CASSPLVHTDTQYF. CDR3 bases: TGCGCCAGCAGCCCTCTAGTGCACACAGATACGCAGTATTTT. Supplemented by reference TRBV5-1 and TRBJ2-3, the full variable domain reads KAGVTQTPRYLIKTRGQQVTLSCSPISGHRSVSWYQQTPGQGLQFLFEYFSETQRNKGNFPGRFSGRQFSNSRSEMNVSTLELGDSALYLCASSPLVHTDTQYFGPGTRLTVL.

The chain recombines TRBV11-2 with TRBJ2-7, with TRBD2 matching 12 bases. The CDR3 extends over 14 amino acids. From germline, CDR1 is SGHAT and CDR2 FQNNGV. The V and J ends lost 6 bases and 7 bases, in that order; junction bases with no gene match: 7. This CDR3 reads CASRRLAGVSEQYF. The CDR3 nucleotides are TGTGCCAGCAGGAGACTAGCGGGAGTGTCAGAGCAGTACTTC.